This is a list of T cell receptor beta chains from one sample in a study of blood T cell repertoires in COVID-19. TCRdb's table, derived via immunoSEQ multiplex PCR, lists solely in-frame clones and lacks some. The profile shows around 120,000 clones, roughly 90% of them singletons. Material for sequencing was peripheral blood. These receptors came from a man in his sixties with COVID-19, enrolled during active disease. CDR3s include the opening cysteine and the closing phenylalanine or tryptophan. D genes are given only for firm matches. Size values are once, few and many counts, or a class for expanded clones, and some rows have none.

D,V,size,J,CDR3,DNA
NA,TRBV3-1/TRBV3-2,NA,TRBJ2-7,CASSQRSGTYVSYEQYF,TGTGCCAGCAGCCAAAGATCCGGGACATATGTATCCTACGAGCAGTACTTC
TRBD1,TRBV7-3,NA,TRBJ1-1,CASSLVGQGTEAFF,TGTGCCAGCAGCTTAGTGGGACAGGGTACTGAAGCTTTCTTT
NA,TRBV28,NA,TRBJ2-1,CASSLSEGDFYNEQFF,TGTGCCAGCAGTTTATCGGAGGGCGACTTCTACAATGAGCAGTTCTTC
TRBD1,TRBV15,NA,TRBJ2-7,CATSPGTGFSYEQYF,TGTGCCACCAGCCCCGGGACAGGCTTTTCCTACGAGCAGTACTTC
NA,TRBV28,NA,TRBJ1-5,CASSPYRSQPQHF,TGTGCCAGCAGTCCCTACAGGAGTCAGCCCCAGCATTTT
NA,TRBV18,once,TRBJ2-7,CASSPRVGQGIYEQQYF,TGTGCCAGCTCACCACGGGTAGGCCAGGGGATCTACGAGCAGCAGTACTTC
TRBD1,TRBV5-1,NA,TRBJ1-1,CASSLDRGVSTEAFF,TGCGCCAGCAGCTTGGACAGGGGTGTATCTACTGAAGCTTTCTTT
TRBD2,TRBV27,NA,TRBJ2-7,CASSPLAGGPHEQYF,TGTGCCAGCAGTCCACTAGCGGGAGGGCCTCACGAGCAGTACTTC
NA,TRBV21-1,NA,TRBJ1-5,CASSKAEDSPIPQVSNQPQHF,TGTGCCAGCAGCAAAGCGGAGGACAGCCCAATCCCTCAAGTTAGCAATCAGCCCCAGCATTTT
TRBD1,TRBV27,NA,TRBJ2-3,CASVNRGADTQYF,TGTGCCAGCGTCAACAGGGGAGCAGATACGCAGTATTTT
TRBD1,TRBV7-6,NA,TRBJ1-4,CASSQLAQGVHEKLFF,TGTGCCAGCAGCCAATTAGCACAGGGGGTCCATGAAAAACTGTTTTTT